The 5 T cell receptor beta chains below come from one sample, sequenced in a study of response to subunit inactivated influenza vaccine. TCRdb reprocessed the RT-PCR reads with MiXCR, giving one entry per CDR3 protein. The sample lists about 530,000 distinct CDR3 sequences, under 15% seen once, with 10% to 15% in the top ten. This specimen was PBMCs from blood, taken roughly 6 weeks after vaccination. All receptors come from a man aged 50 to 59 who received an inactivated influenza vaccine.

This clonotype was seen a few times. As DNA, the CDR3 is TGCGCCAGCAGCCAAGGCTGGGGATTAGCCAAAAACATTCAGTACTTC. Protein: CASSQGWGLAKNIQYF. J is TRBJ2-4 and V is TRBV4-1; D is unclear. Germline assignment: CDR1 MGHRA and CDR2 YSYEKL. The CDR3 has 16 amino acids. The V end was cut by 1 base, the J end by 0 bases, with 10 bases between.

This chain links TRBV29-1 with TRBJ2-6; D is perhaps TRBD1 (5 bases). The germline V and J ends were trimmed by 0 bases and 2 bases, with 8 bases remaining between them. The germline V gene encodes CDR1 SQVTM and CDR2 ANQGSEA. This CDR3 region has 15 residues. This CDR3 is CSVEEGVTGANVLTF. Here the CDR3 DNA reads TGCAGCGTTGAAGAAGGGGTTACTGGGGCCAACGTCCTGACTTTC.

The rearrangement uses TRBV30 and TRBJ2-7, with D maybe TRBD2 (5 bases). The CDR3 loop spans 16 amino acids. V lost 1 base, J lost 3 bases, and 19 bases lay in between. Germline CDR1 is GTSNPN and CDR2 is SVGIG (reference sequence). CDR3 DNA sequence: TGTGCCTGGAGTGATCCCTCCGGGAACAGCCTCTACGAGCAGTACTTC. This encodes CAWSDPSGNSLYEQYF.

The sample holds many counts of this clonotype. The CDR3: CASSLTGPGNQPQHF. The CDR3 DNA sequence: TGTGCCAGCAGTTTGACAGGACCTGGGAATCAGCCCCAGCATTTT. The chain joins TRBV12-3 or TRBV12-4 to TRBJ1-5; perhaps TRBD1 as D (6 bases). The CDR3 is 15 residues long. With 3 bases removed from V and 4 bases from J, the gap between germline ends came to 13 bases.

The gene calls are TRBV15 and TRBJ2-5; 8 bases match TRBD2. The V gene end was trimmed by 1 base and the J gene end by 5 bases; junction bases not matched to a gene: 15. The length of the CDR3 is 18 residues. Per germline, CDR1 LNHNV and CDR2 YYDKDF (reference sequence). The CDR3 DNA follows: TGTGCCACCAGCAGAGTCCGGCGGGAGGCCGCCAAGTTGGAGACCCAGTACTTC. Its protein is CATSRVRREAAKLETQYF.